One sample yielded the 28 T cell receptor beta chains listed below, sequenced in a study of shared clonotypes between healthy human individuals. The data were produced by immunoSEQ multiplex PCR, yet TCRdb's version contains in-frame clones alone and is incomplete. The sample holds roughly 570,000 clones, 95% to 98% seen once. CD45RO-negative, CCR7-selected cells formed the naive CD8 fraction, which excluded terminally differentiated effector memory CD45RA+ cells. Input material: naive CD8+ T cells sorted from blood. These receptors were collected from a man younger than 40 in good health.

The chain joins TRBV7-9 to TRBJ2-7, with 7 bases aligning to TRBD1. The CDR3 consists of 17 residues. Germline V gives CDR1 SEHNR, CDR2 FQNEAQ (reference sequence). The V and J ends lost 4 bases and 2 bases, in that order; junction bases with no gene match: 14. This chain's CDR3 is CASSSKPLDRVAYEQYF. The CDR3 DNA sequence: TGTGCCAGCAGCTCCAAACCGCTCGACAGGGTCGCCTACGAGCAGTACTTC.

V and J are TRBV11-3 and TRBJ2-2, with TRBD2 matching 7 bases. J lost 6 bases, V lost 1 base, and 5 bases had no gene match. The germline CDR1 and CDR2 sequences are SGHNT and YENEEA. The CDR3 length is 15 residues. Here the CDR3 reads CASSLAAGRAGELFF. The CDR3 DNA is TGTGCCAGCAGCTTAGCCGCAGGGAGGGCCGGGGAGCTGTTTTTT.

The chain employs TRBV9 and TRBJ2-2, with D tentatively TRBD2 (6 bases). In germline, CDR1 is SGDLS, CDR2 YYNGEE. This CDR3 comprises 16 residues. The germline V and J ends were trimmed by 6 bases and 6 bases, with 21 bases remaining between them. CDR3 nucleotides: TGTGCCAGCACTGGGATCGGCGGGATCAAGGCCGGGGAGCTGTTTTTT. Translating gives CASTGIGGIKAGELFF. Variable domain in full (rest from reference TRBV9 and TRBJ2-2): DSGVTQTPKHLITATGQRVTLRCSPRSGDLSVYWYQQSLDQGLQFLIQYYNGEERAKGNILERFSAQQFPDLHSELNLSSLELGDSALYFCASTGIGGIKAGELFFGEGSRLTVL.

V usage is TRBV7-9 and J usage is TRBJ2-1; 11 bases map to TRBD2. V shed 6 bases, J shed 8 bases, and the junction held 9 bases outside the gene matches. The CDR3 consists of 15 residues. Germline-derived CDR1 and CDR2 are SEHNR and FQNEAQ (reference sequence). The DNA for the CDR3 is TGTGCCAGCAGTCGACTAGCGGGAAGTAACGATGAGCAGTTCTTC. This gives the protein CASSRLAGSNDEQFF.

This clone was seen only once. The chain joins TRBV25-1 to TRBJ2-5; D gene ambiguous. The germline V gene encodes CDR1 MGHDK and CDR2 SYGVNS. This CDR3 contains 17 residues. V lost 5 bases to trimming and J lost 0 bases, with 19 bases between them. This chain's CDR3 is CASSPPAGAVYQETQYF. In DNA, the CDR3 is TGTGCCAGCAGTCCTCCGGCAGGTGCGGTATACCAAGAGACCCAGTACTTC.

The CDR3: CAISESETAIQPQHF. The CDR3 nucleotides read TGTGCCATCAGTGAGTCGGAAACCGCAATTCAGCCCCAGCATTTT. The chain is built from TRBV10-3 and TRBJ1-5, with D hard to call. The germline V gene encodes CDR1 ENHRY and CDR2 SYGVKD. V dropped 0 bases and J dropped 6 bases, with 12 bases sitting between them. There are 15 residues in the CDR3.

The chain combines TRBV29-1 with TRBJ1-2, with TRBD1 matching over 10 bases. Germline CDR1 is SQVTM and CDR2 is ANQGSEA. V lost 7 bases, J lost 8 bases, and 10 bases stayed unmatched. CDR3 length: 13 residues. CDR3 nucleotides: TGCAGCGCGGGAGGGACAGGGGTCCCGGGCTACACCTTC. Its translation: CSAGGTGVPGYTF.

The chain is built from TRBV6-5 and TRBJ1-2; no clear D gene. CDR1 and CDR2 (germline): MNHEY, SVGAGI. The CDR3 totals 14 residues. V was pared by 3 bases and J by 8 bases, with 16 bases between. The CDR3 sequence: CASSYGLGSHGYTF. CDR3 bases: TGTGCCAGCAGTTATGGTTTGGGATCACACGGCTACACCTTC.

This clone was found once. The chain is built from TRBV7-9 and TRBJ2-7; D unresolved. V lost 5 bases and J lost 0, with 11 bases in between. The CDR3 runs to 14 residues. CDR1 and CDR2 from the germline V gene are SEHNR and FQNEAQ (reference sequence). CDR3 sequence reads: CASSPPSYSYEQYF. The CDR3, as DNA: TGTGCCAGCAGCCCACCGTCGTACTCCTACGAGCAGTACTTC. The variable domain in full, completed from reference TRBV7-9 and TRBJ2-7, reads DTGVSQNPRHKITKRGQNVTFRCDPISEHNRLYWYRQTLGQGPEFLTYFQNEAQLEKSRLLSDRFSAERPKGSFSTLEIQRTEQGDSAMYLCASSPPSYSYEQYFGPGTRLTVT.

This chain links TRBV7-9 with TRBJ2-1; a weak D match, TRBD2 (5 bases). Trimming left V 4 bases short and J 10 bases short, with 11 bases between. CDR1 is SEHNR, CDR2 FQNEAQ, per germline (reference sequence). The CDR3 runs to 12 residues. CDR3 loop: CASSSLVREQFF. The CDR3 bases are TGTGCCAGCAGCTCACTAGTACGGGAGCAGTTCTTC.

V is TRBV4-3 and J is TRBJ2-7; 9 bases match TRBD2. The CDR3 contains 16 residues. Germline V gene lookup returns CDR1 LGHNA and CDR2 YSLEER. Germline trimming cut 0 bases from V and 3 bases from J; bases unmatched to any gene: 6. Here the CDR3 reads CASSQDRLAGNYEQYF. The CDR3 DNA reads TGCGCCAGCAGCCAAGATCGCCTAGCGGGGAACTACGAGCAGTACTTC.

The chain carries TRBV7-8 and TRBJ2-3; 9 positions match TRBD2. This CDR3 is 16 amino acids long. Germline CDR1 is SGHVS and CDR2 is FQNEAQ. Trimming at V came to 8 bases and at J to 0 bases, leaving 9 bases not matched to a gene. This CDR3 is CASLARLAGSTDTQYF. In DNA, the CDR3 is TGTGCCAGCCTTGCCCGGCTAGCGGGAAGCACAGATACGCAGTATTTT.

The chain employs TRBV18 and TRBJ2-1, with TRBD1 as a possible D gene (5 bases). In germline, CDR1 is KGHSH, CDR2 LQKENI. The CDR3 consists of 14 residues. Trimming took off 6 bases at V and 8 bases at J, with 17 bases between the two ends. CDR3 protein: CASSGDSWGDEQFF. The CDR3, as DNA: TGTGCCAGCTCTGGTGACAGTTGGGGTGATGAGCAGTTCTTC.

The CDR3 DNA reads as TGTGCCAGCAGCTCCTCGACAGGGACCTTAAAATACGAGCAGTACTTC. This codes for CASSSSTGTLKYEQYF. The chain carries TRBV7-9 and TRBJ2-7, with TRBD1 identical over 7 bases. This CDR3 has 16 amino acids. V was pared by 4 bases and J by 4 bases, with 13 bases of the junction left unmatched. The germline V gene has CDR1 SEHNR and CDR2 FQNEAQ (reference sequence).

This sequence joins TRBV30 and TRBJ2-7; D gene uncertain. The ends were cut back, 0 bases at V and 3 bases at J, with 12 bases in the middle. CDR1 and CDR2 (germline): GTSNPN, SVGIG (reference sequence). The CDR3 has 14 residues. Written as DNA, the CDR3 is TGTGCCTGGAGTGTAGGTAATCTTGGCTACGAGCAGTACTTC. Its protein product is CAWSVGNLGYEQYF.

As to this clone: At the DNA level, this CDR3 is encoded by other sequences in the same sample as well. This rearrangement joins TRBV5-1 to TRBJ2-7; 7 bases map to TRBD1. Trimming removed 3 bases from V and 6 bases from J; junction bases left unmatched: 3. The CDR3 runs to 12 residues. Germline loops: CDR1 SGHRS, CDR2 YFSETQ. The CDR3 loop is CASSWTGFEQYF. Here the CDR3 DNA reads TGCGCCAGCAGCTGGACAGGCTTCGAGCAGTACTTC.

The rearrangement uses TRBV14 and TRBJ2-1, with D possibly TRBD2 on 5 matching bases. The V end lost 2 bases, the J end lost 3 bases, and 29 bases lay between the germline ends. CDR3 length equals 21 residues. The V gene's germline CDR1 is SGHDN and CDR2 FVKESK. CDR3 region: CASSQWGSTAGLPLGYNEQFF. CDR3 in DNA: TGTGCCAGCAGCCAATGGGGAAGCACGGCGGGTCTACCCTTGGGCTACAATGAGCAGTTCTTC.

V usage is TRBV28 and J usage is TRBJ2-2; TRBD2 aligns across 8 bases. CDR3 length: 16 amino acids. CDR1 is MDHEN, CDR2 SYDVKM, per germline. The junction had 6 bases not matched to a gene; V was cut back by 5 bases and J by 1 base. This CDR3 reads CASSVPSGRNTGELFF. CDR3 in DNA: TGTGCCAGCAGTGTACCTAGCGGGCGGAACACCGGGGAGCTGTTTTTT. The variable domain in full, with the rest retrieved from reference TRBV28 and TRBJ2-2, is DVKVTQSSRYLVKRTGEKVFLECVQDMDHENMFWYRQDPGLGLRLIYFSYDVKMKEKGDIPEGYSVSREKKERFSLILESASTNQTSMYLCASSVPSGRNTGELFFGEGSRLTVL.

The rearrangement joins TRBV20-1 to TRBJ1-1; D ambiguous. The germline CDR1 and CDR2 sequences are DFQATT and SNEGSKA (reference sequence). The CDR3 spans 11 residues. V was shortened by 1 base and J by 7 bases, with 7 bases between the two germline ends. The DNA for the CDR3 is TGCAGTGCTAGAGTAACAGATGAAGCTTTCTTT. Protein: CSARVTDEAFF.

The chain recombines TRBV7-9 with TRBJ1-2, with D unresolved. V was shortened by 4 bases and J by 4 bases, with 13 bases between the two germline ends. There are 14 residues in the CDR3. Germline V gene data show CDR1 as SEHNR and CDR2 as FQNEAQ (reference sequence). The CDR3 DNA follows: TGTGCCAGCAGCTCCGCGTCGGGGTTCTATGGCTACACCTTC. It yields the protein CASSSASGFYGYTF.

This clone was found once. CDR3 in DNA: TGTGCCAGCAGCTACACAGGAGATCGACAGCCCCAGCATTTT. Its protein is CASSYTGDRQPQHF. The chain couples TRBV7-9 to TRBJ1-5; a weak D match, TRBD1 (5 bases). With 4 bases removed from V and 7 bases from J, the gap between germline ends came to 14 bases. The germline V gene has CDR1 SEHNR and CDR2 FQNEAQ (reference sequence). The CDR3 totals 14 residues.

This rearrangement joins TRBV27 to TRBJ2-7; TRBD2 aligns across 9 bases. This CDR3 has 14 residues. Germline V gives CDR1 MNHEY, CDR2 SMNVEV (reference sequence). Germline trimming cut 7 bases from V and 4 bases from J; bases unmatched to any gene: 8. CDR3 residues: CASTPFSGSYEQYF. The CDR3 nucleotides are TGTGCCAGCACCCCATTTAGCGGGAGTTACGAGCAGTACTTC.

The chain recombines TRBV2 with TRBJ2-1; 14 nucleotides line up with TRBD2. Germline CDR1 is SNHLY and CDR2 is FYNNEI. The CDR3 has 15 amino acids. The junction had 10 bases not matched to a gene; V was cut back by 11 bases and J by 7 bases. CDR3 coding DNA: TGTGCCTCCGAAGGCAGACTAGCGGGAGGGAATGAGCAGTTCTTC. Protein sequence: CASEGRLAGGNEQFF.

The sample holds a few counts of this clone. CDR3 loop: CASSQSDGFGYTF. CDR3 bases: TGTGCCAGCAGCCAAAGTGATGGCTTTGGCTACACCTTC. The chain recombines TRBV7-9 with TRBJ1-2, with D unresolved. Trimming shortened V by 5 bases and J by 7 bases, and 14 bases separated the two germline ends. The germline V gene has CDR1 SEHNR and CDR2 FQNEAQ (reference sequence). The CDR3 has 13 residues.

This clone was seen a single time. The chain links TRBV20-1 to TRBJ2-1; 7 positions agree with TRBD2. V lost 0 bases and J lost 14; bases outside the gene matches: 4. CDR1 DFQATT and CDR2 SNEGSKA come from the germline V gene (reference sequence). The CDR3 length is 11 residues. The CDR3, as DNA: TGCAGTGCTAGAGAGGGGCGGGAGAAGTTCTTC. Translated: CSAREGREKFF.

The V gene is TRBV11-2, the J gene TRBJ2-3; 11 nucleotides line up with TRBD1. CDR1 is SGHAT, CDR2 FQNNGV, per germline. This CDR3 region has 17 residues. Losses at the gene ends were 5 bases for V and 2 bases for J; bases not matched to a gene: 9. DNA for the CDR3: TGTGCCAGCAGCGTAGGGAGGACAGGGGGCTACACAGATACGCAGTATTTT. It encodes CASSVGRTGGYTDTQYF.

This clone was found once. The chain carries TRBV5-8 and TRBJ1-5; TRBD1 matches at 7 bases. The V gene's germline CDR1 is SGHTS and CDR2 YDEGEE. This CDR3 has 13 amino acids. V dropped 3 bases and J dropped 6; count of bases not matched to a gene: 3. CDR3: CASSSGGSQPQHF. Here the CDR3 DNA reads TGTGCCAGCAGCTCAGGGGGATCTCAGCCCCAGCATTTT.

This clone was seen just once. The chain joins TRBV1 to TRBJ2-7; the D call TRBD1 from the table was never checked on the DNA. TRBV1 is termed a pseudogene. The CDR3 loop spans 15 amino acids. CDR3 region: CTSSQVVKGAIEQYF. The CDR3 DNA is TGCACCAGCAGCCAAGTCGTCAAGGGGGCGATTGAGCAGTACTTC.